Listed here are 2 T cell receptor beta chains from one sample, sequenced in a study of T cells in Graves' hyperthyroidism and ophthalmopathy. TCR beta CDR3 regions were amplified from RNA transcripts. The HTBI primer set was used in a first-round RT-PCR of the TCR CDR3. TCRdb reanalysed the multiplex PCR reads using MiXCR and keeps one entry per CDR3 protein. The sample includes 27,000 or so distinct CDR3 sequences, roughly 46% of them seen just once. Sequenced sample: blood. The receptor source for this set is a young woman with Graves' hyperthyroidism.

This clonotype was picked up many times. This may come from a read error, since a much larger clone is one base off. The J gene is TRBJ2-7, the V gene TRBV7-8, with 7 bases identical to TRBD1. This CDR3 comprises 15 residues. CDR1 is SGHVS, CDR2 FQNEAQ, per germline. CDR3 residues: CASSSQTTGFSERYF. DNA of the CDR3: TGTGCCAGCAGCTCTCAGACGACAGGGTTTAGCGAGCGGTACTTC.

In its sample, this clonotype was seen once. J is TRBJ1-1 and V is TRBV19; a weak D match, TRBD1 (5 bases). The germline gives CDR1 LNHDA, CDR2 SQIVND (reference sequence). The germline V and J ends were trimmed by 8 bases and 2 bases, with 12 bases remaining between them. CDR3 length: 13 residues. CDR3 sequence reads: CASYGRDNTEAFF. The CDR3 bases are TGTGCCAGTTATGGTAGGGACAACACTGAAGCTTTCTTT.